One and the same sample provided the 2 T cell receptor beta chains below, sequenced in a study of CD8+ T cells in alopecia areata. RNA extraction was followed by reverse transcription into cDNA, which acted as the sequencing template. Repertoires were generated with immunoSEQ multiplex PCR, while TCRdb's copy carries only in-frame clones and drops some. Of 220,000 or so clones in the sample, around three fifths were seen once. Here the sequenced sample was CD4+ T cells sorted from blood, taken at week 0. These TCRs come from a human donor with alopecia areata.

The table lists this clone with a count of one. The chain combines TRBV5-1 with TRBJ2-7; D is undetermined. This CDR3 has 16 amino acids. Germline V gene sequence: CDR1 SGHRS, CDR2 YFSETQ. V was clipped by 1 base and J by 1 base, with 15 bases between them. In DNA, the CDR3 is TGCGCCAGCAGCTTGACGGCGACGAGGAATTCCTACGAGCAGTACTTC. Translated: CASSLTATRNSYEQYF. The full variable domain, rest sourced from reference TRBV5-1 and TRBJ2-7, is KAGVTQTPRYLIKTRGQQVTLSCSPISGHRSVSWYQQTPGQGLQFLFEYFSETQRNKGNFPGRFSGRQFSNSRSEMNVSTLELGDSALYLCASSLTATRNSYEQYFGPGTRLTVT.

This rearrangement joins TRBV29-1 to TRBJ2-1; D may correspond to TRBD1 or TRBD2 (6 bases each). V lost 6 bases and J 6 bases, leaving 18 bases between the germline ends. CDR3 length: 14 amino acids. The germline V gene has CDR1 SQVTM and CDR2 ANQGSEA. CDR3 sequence: CSVYPRWGANEQFF. For the CDR3, the DNA is TGCAGCGTCTACCCGAGGTGGGGGGCCAATGAGCAGTTCTTC.